The rows below give T cell receptor beta chains drawn from one sample of a study of cytomegalovirus exposure and HLA in healthy donors. Data came from immunoSEQ multiplex PCR; TCRdb stores just in-frame clones and leaves some out. Altogether about 100,000 clones are present, approximately 73% being singletons, with the ten largest covering roughly 8%. The sequencing input was PBMCs. All receptors come from a man aged 25-45 years in good health and CMV-seronegative. Both conserved end residues are part of each CDR3. Each record gives: J gene, V gene, CDR3 protein.

>TRBJ2-2|TRBV9
CASSVGGLGTGELFF
>TRBJ2-7|TRBV19
CASSTPSSGHSYEQYF
>TRBJ2-7|TRBV13
CASSLGRYEQYF
>TRBJ1-1|TRBV5-1
CASSLAGASGGPSEAFF
>TRBJ2-7|TRBV19
CASRGQFYEQYF
>TRBJ2-5|TRBV7-9
CASSLDGTARGQETQYF
>TRBJ2-3|TRBV7-3
CASSQKGLATDTQYF
>TRBJ2-4|TRBV11-2
CASTLDRDDGIQYF
>TRBJ2-5|TRBV18
CASSIGGSDGETQYF
>TRBJ2-1|TRBV7-3
CASSLTPTSSYNEQFF
>TRBJ2-1|TRBV21-1
CASRKKKGTSGRSSQGNTPNEQFF
>TRBJ1-1|TRBV9
CASSPQGAENTEAFF
>TRBJ2-1|TRBV6-1
CASSGVQGLSYNEQFF
>TRBJ1-5|TRBV6-5
CASSSLTADNQPQHF
>TRBJ1-2|TRBV20-1
CSGTFNYGYTF
>TRBJ2-2|TRBV2
CASSEWSGNTGELFF
>-|TRBV29-1
CSVVVPSGRFYEQYF
>TRBJ1-1|TRBV11-3
CASSVRGTGDTEAFF
>TRBJ1-6|TRBV27
CASSFGQGNSPLHF
>TRBJ2-3|TRBV5-6
CASSLAFSSGDTQYF
>TRBJ2-5|TRBV5-6
CASSSALGGLETQYF
>TRBJ2-5|TRBV10-3
CAISESKVSGNLSAQYF
>TRBJ2-2|TRBV5-5
CASSFGPSGTGGTGELFF
>TRBJ2-5|TRBV19
CASGQKETQYF
>TRBJ2-5|TRBV7-6
CASSPPGTEETQYF
>TRBJ2-3|TRBV7-3
CASSQTASGTQYF
>TRBJ2-6|TRBV10-3
CAISESATDSGANVLTF
>TRBJ1-2|TRBV7-8
CASSFGTGIYGYTF
>TRBJ2-1|TRBV2
CATTVVRDNEQFF
>TRBJ2-5|TRBV7-9
CASDRGRGGQYF
>TRBJ2-2|TRBV28
CASSLSRTNTGELFF
>TRBJ2-7|TRBV7-2
CASRPPGTGVPEQYF
>TRBJ1-2|TRBV29-1
CSVGVVGSSYTF
>TRBJ1-1|TRBV5-1
CASSPTGGGMNTEAFF
>TRBJ1-5|TRBV28
CASSLFSFNQPQHF
>TRBJ2-1|TRBV5-1
CASSSPVELAGGYNEQFF
>TRBJ1-3|TRBV5-1
CASSLSGNGNTIYF